The 26 T cell receptor beta chains below come from one sample, sequenced in a study of cytotoxic CD8 clonotypes in ibrutinib-treated CLL. Method: immunoSEQ multiplex PCR; TCRdb's copy keeps in-frame clones and lacks some. This table has about 160,000 clones, 70% to 90% appearing once. The specimen was PBMCs, collected at disease progression, from a patient treated with ibrutinib. The receptors were sampled from a human donor with chronic lymphocytic leukemia.

The CDR3 here is CASSLSSDQPQHF. The CDR3 DNA is TGTGCCAGCAGCTTATCCTCGGACCAGCCCCAGCATTTT. The chain combines TRBV11-1 with TRBJ1-5; the D is unclear. V was clipped by 2 bases and J by 7 bases, with 9 bases between them. CDR3 size: 13 residues. The germline gives CDR1 SGHAT, CDR2 FQDESV (reference sequence).

The chain combines TRBV2 with TRBJ1-4; possibly TRBD1 for D (5 bases). V shed 6 bases and J shed 0 bases, with 8 bases lying between them. The CDR3 consists of 14 residues. Germline CDR1 and CDR2: SNHLY and FYNNEI. This chain's CDR3 is CASRATATNEKLFF. The CDR3 nucleotides are TGTGCCAGCAGAGCGACAGCAACTAATGAAAAACTGTTTTTT.

V and J are TRBV6-6 and TRBJ1-5; D remains ambiguous. There are 14 residues in the CDR3. Germline CDR1 MNHNY, CDR2 SVGAGI (reference sequence). V shed 2 bases and J shed 11 bases, with 16 bases lying between them. Written as DNA, the CDR3 is TGTGCCAGCAGTTACCTGGGAGGGATCGGGGCCCAGCATTTT. This codes for CASSYLGGIGAQHF.

CDR3 coding DNA: TGCGCCAGCAGCTGGACAGGGGGCGCGTCTTTTAATCAGCCCCAGCATTTT. It is translated as CASSWTGGASFNQPQHF. The chain carries TRBV4-1 and TRBJ1-5, with 11 bases fitting TRBD1. Germline V gives CDR1 MGHRA, CDR2 YSYEKL. The CDR3 covers 17 residues. Trimming at V came to 5 bases and at J to 4 bases, leaving 10 bases not matched to a gene.

J is TRBJ2-5 and V is TRBV7-9; 11 bases are a match to TRBD1. J was trimmed by 5 bases and V by 5 bases; bases with no gene match: 10. Germline V CDR1 and CDR2: SEHNR, FQNEAQ (reference sequence). The CDR3 spans 16 residues. CDR3 protein: CASSIGQGAGGETQYF. Written as DNA, the CDR3 is TGTGCCAGCAGCATCGGACAGGGGGCAGGAGGGGAGACCCAGTACTTC. The full variable domain, rest sourced from reference TRBV7-9 and TRBJ2-5, is DTGVSQNPRHKITKRGQNVTFRCDPISEHNRLYWYRQTLGQGPEFLTYFQNEAQLEKSRLLSDRFSAERPKGSFSTLEIQRTEQGDSAMYLCASSIGQGAGGETQYFGPGTRLLVL.

The chain links TRBV28 to TRBJ1-2; D is unclear. Looked up from germline, CDR1 is MDHEN and CDR2 is SYDVKM. Trimming pared 5 bases from V and 2 bases from J, leaving 12 bases between. CDR3 length equals 14 residues. CDR3 region: CASSTSPKNYGYTF. CDR3 nucleotide sequence: TGTGCCAGCAGTACGAGCCCAAAGAACTATGGCTACACCTTC.

V is TRBV11-2 and J is TRBJ2-2; the match to TRBD2 covers 8 bases. Trimming took 3 bases from V and 1 from J; bases not matched to a gene: 13. This CDR3 spans 19 amino acids. CDR1 and CDR2 (germline): SGHAT, FQNNGV. CDR3 nucleotides: TGTGCCAGCAGCTTGACCCCCGGGAGGGCCTCTCTGAACACCGGGGAGCTGTTTTTT. Amino acids: CASSLTPGRASLNTGELFF.

The V gene is TRBV27, the J gene TRBJ2-2; 11 bases line up with TRBD2. With V trimmed by 2 bases and J by 1 base, 3 bases remained unmatched. Germline CDR1 reads MNHEY; CDR2 reads SMNVEV (reference sequence). This CDR3 comprises 17 residues. The DNA for the CDR3 is TGTGCCAGCAGTTTACTAGCGGGAGGACAGAACACCGGGGAGCTGTTTTTT. The encoded protein is CASSLLAGGQNTGELFF.

A note on this clone: This same CDR3 is encoded by further DNA sequences in the sample. The rearrangement joins TRBV9 to TRBJ1-4; D unresolved. Germline CDR1 is SGDLS and CDR2 is YYNGEE. Trimming left V 0 bases short and J 5 bases short, with 5 bases between. The CDR3 consists of 13 residues. DNA for the CDR3: TGTGCCAGCAGCGTAGGTCCCAATGAAAAACTGTTTTTT. This encodes CASSVGPNEKLFF. Supplemented by reference TRBV9 and TRBJ1-4, the full variable domain reads DSGVTQTPKHLITATGQRVTLRCSPRSGDLSVYWYQQSLDQGLQFLIQYYNGEERAKGNILERFSAQQFPDLHSELNLSSLELGDSALYFCASSVGPNEKLFFGSGTQLSVL.

The V call is TRBV28, the J call TRBJ1-2; 7 bases are a match to TRBD1. Trimming at V came to 2 bases and at J to 8 bases, leaving 5 bases not matched to a gene. This CDR3 comprises 13 residues. Germline CDR1 reads MDHEN; CDR2 reads SYDVKM. CDR3 coding DNA: TGTGCCAGCAGTTTAACCAGGGGGGTAGGCTACACCTTC. This translates into CASSLTRGVGYTF.

This clone was detected once. The V call is TRBV6-5, the J call TRBJ2-5, with D perhaps matching TRBD1 (7 bases). The germline gives CDR1 MNHEY, CDR2 SVGAGI. The V gene lost 6 bases and the J gene lost 11 bases, with 19 bases spanning the gap. The CDR3 runs 13 residues. Here the CDR3 DNA reads TGTGCCAGCAGCCAGACAGGGTTTCGGGAGCAGTACTTC. The encoded protein is CASSQTGFREQYF.

As concerns this clone: A junction boundary mismatches the germline segment, possibly from a read error. This chain links TRBV29-1 with TRBJ2-7; D not certain. This CDR3 spans 11 amino acids. CDR1 is SQVTM, CDR2 ANQGSEA, per germline. CDR3 nucleotides: TGCAGCGCTGAACAATCCTACGAGCAGTACTTC. This sequence encodes CSAEQSYEQYF.

The V and J genes are TRBV7-9 and TRBJ1-3; TRBD1 matches 12 bases. V trimming: 3 bases; J trimming: 8 bases; junction bases outside the gene matches: 2. The germline CDR1 and CDR2 sequences are SEHNR and FQNEAQ (reference sequence). CDR3 length: 14 amino acids. CDR3 DNA sequence: TGTGCCAGCAGCTTGGGACAGGGGGCATACACCATATATTTT. This translates into CASSLGQGAYTIYF.

The rearrangement uses TRBV7-3 and TRBJ2-3, with 8 bases matching TRBD2. CDR3 length: 18 amino acids. Losses at the gene ends were 3 bases for V and 1 base for J; bases not matched to a gene: 12. Germline V gene sequence: CDR1 SGHTA, CDR2 FQGTGA. CDR3 in amino acids: CASSFGSGILLGTDTQYF. In DNA, the CDR3 is TGTGCCAGCAGCTTCGGTAGCGGGATACTTTTAGGCACAGATACGCAGTATTTT.

The chain links TRBV2 to TRBJ2-7; 14 bases map to TRBD2. Germline lookup yields CDR1 SNHLY and CDR2 FYNNEI. The CDR3 spans 14 residues. J was trimmed by 2 bases and V by 6 bases; bases with no gene match: 0. The CDR3, as DNA: TGTGCCAGCAGGGGACTAGCGGGAGCCTACGAGCAGTACTTC. It is translated as CASRGLAGAYEQYF.

The chain has TRBV7-9 and TRBJ2-5; TRBD1 or TRBD2 may be the D gene (5 bases each). The CDR3 loop spans 17 amino acids. In germline, CDR1 is SEHNR, CDR2 FQNEAQ (reference sequence). Trimming removed 5 bases from V and 0 bases from J, with 19 bases in between. The CDR3: CASSPFSYGTYQETQYF. The CDR3 nucleotides are TGTGCCAGCAGCCCCTTCAGCTACGGGACCTACCAAGAGACCCAGTACTTC.

The V and J genes are TRBV18 and TRBJ2-1; 13 bases map to TRBD2. The ends lost 4 bases at V and 5 bases at J; junction bases unmatched: 5. This CDR3 is built from 16 residues. Per the germline V gene, CDR1 is KGHSH and CDR2 is LQKENI. Here the CDR3 reads CASSLWTSGGNNEQFF. For the CDR3, the DNA is TGTGCCAGCTCACTATGGACTAGCGGGGGCAACAATGAGCAGTTCTTC.

In this sample, this clone turned up once. The J gene is TRBJ1-1, the V gene TRBV5-1; D is unclear. Looked up from germline, CDR1 is SGHRS and CDR2 is YFSETQ. The V and J ends lost 0 bases and 4 bases respectively, with 13 bases between them. The CDR3 has 15 amino acids. CDR3 nucleotide sequence: TGCGCCAGCAGCTTGGAACACCAAGGCACCACTGAAGCTTTCTTT. This encodes CASSLEHQGTTEAFF.

In this sample, this clone turned up once. For the CDR3, the DNA is TGTGCCAGCAGCTTTATCCGGACAGGGCGAGTTGGAAAGAACACTGAAGCTTTCTTT. Translating it yields CASSFIRTGRVGKNTEAFF. The chain links TRBV11-2 to TRBJ1-1; 8 positions match TRBD1. The germline V gene has CDR1 SGHAT and CDR2 FQNNGV. The V and J ends lost 3 bases and 1 base, in that order; junction bases with no gene match: 16. The CDR3 consists of 19 residues.

The gene calls are TRBV11-2 and TRBJ2-7, with 7 bases that match TRBD1. The V and J ends lost 4 bases and 7 bases, in that order; junction bases with no gene match: 13. CDR1 is SGHAT, CDR2 FQNNGV, per germline. This CDR3 comprises 15 residues. The CDR3 DNA is TGTGCCAGCAGCTACCAATCGGACAGGCCAGGGGAGCAGTACTTC. Its protein product is CASSYQSDRPGEQYF.

This clone appeared a few times. The rearrangement links TRBV9 to TRBJ1-3; 7 bases are a match to TRBD1. Losses at the gene ends were 0 bases for V and 3 bases for J; bases not matched to a gene: 6. Germline CDR1 SGDLS, CDR2 YYNGEE. This CDR3 comprises 16 residues. CDR3 protein: CASSVGQGSSGNTIYF. CDR3 nucleotide sequence: TGTGCCAGCAGCGTAGGACAGGGAAGTAGTGGAAACACCATATATTTT.

The rearrangement uses TRBV9 and TRBJ1-4; D is unclear. Germline-derived CDR1 and CDR2 are SGDLS and YYNGEE. The CDR3 consists of 14 residues. V dropped 4 bases and J dropped 8 bases, with 15 bases sitting between them. For the CDR3, the DNA is TGTGCCAGCAGCCCCGCTGGGTCATGGGAAAAACTGTTTTTT. This translates into CASSPAGSWEKLFF.

This chain joins TRBV11-3 and TRBJ2-7; no clear D gene. V was trimmed by 4 bases and J by 4 bases, leaving 8 bases between them. The CDR3 totals 12 residues. The germline gives CDR1 SGHNT, CDR2 YENEEA. CDR3 sequence (DNA): TGTGCCAGCAGCTCTCACCCGTACGAGCAGTACTTC. This codes for CASSSHPYEQYF. Full variable domain (remainder filled in from reference TRBV11-3 and TRBJ2-7): EAGVVQSPRYKIIEKKQPVAFWCNPISGHNTLYWYLQNLGQGPELLIRYENEEAVDDSQLPKDRFSAERLKGVDSTLKIQPAELGDSAVYLCASSSHPYEQYFGPGTRLTVT.

The gene calls are TRBV10-3 and TRBJ2-3, with TRBD2 identical over 10 bases. The CDR3 covers 16 residues. Germline V gene sequence: CDR1 ENHRY, CDR2 SYGVKD. Trimming took 4 bases from V and 6 from J; bases not matched to a gene: 10. CDR3 protein: CAISVSASGRTDTQYF. The CDR3 DNA is TGTGCCATCAGTGTCTCGGCTAGCGGGAGAACGGATACGCAGTATTTT.

The gene calls are TRBV14 and TRBJ1-2; a possible D gene is TRBD1 (6 bases). Trimming removed 3 bases at V and 4 bases at J, with 9 bases between. Germline assignment: CDR1 SGHDN and CDR2 FVKESK. The CDR3 covers 13 residues. DNA of the CDR3: TGTGCCAGCAGCCAGATACAGGGCTATGGCTACACCTTC. Amino acid sequence: CASSQIQGYGYTF.

The V gene is TRBV9, the J gene TRBJ2-7; D unclear. Germline V gene data show CDR1 as SGDLS and CDR2 as YYNGEE. Trimming shortened V by 4 bases and J by 0 bases, and 20 bases separated the two germline ends. This CDR3 region has 17 residues. The CDR3 region has the DNA TGTGCCAGCAGCCACAACTACGAGGCGGAAGGCTCCTACGAGCAGTACTTC. This encodes CASSHNYEAEGSYEQYF.